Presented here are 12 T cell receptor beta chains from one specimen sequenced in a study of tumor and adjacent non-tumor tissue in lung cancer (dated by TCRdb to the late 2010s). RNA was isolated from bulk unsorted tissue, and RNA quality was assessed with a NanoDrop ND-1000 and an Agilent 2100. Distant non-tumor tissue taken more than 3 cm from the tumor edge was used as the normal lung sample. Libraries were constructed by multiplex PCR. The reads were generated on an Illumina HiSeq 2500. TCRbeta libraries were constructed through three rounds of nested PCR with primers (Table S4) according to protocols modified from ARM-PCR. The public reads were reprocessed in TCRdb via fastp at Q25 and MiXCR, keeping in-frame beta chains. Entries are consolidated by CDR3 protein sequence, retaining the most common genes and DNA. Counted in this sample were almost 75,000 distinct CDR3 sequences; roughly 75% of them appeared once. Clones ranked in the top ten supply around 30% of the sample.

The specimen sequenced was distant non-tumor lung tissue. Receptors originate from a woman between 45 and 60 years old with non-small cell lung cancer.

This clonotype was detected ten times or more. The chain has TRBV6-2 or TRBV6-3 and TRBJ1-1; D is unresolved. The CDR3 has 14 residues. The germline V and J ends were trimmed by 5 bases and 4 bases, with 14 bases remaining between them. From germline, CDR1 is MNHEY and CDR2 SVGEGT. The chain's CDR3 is CASSPLWGGTEAFF. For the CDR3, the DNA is TGTGCCAGCAGTCCCCTTTGGGGTGGCACTGAAGCTTTCTTT.

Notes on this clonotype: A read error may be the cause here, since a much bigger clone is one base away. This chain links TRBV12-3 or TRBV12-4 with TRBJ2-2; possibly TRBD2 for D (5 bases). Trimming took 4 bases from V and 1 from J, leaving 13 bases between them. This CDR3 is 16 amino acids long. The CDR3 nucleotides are TGTGCCAGCAGTTATGGACTCTACCGGAACACCGGGGAGCTGTTTTTT. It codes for CASSYGLYRNTGELFF.

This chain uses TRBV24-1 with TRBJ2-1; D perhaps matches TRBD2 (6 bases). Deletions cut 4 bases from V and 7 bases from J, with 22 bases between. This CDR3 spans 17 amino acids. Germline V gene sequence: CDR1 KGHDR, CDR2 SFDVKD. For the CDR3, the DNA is TGTGCCACCAGTGACACCTATACTAGCTGGAGCCGGAATGAGCAGTTCTTC. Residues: CATSDTYTSWSRNEQFF.

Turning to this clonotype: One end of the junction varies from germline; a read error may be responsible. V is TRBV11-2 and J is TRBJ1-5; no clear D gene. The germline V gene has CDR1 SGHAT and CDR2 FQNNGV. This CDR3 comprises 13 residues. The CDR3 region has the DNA TGTGTCAGCAGCTTAGATCGGAACCAGCCCCGGCATTTT. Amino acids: CVSSLDRNQPRHF.

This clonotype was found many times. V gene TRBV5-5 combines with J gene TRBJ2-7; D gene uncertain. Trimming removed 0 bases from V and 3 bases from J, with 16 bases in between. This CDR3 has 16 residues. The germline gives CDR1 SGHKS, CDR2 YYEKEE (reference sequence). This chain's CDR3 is CASSLAVRATNYEQYF. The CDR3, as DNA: TGTGCCAGCAGCTTGGCCGTTCGAGCGACGAACTACGAGCAGTACTTC.

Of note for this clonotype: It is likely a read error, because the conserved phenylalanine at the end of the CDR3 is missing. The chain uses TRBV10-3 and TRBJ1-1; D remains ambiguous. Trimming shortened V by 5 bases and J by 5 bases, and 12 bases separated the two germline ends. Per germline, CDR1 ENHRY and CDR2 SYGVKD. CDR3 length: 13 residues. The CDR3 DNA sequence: TGTGCCATCAGTCCTGTAGGGAATACTGAAGCTTTCTCT. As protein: CAISPVGNTEAFS.

The CDR3 region is CSASLGVSTEAFF. For the CDR3, the DNA is TGCAGTGCTAGTTTAGGGGTGAGCACTGAAGCTTTCTTT. The gene calls are TRBV20-1 and TRBJ1-1; tentatively, D is TRBD1 (5 bases). Germline V lookup: CDR1 DFQATT, CDR2 SNEGSKA (reference sequence). V was pared by 3 bases and J by 4 bases, with 12 bases between. There are 13 residues in the CDR3.

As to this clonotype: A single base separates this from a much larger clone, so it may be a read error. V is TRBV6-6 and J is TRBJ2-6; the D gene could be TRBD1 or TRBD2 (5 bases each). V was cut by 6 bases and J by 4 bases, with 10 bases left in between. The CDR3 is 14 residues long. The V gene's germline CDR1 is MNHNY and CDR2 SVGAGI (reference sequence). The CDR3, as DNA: TGTGCCAGCAGGTGGGGGTTCGGGGCCAACGTCCTGACTTTC. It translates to CASRWGFGANVLTF.

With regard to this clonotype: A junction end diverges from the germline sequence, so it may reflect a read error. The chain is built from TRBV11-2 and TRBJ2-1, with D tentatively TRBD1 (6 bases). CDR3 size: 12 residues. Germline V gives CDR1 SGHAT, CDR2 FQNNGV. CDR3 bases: TGTGCCAGCAGTTCTAGCCCCACAGGGAGCCTCTTC. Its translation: CASSSSPTGSLF.

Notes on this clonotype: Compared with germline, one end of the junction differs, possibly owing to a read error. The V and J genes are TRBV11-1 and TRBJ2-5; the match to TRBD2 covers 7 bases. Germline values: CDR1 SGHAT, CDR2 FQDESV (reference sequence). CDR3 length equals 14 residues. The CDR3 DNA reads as TGTGCCAGCAGATTCGCCACTAGCGTAGAGACCCAATACTTC. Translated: CASRFATSVETQYF.

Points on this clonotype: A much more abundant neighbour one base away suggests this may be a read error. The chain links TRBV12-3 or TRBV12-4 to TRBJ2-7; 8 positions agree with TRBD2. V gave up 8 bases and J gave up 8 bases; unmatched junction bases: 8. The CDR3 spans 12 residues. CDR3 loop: CASGTSWYKQYF. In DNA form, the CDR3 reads TGTGCCAGCGGGACTAGTTGGTACAAGCAGTACTTC.

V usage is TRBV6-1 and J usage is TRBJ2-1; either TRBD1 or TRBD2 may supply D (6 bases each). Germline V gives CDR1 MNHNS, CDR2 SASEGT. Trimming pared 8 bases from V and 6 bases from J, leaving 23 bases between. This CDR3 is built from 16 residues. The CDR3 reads CASGASGTRGLNEQFF. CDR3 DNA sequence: TGTGCCAGCGGTGCATCCGGGACAAGGGGACTCAATGAGCAGTTCTTC.